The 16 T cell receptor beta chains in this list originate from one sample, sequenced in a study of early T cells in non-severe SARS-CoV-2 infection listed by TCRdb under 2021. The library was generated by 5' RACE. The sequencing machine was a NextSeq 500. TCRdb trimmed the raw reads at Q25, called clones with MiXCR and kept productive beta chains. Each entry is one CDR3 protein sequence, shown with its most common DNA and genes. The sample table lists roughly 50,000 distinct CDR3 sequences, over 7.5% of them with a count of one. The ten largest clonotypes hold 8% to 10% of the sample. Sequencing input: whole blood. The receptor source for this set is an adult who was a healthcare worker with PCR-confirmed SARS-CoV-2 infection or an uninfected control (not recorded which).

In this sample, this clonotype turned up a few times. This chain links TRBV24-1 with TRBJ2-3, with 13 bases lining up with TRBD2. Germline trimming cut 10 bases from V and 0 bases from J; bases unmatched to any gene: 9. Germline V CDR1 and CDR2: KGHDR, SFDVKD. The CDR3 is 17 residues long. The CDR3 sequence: CATGTSGRGFSTDTQYF. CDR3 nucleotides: TGTGCCACGGGAACTAGCGGGAGGGGTTTCAGCACAGATACGCAGTATTTT.

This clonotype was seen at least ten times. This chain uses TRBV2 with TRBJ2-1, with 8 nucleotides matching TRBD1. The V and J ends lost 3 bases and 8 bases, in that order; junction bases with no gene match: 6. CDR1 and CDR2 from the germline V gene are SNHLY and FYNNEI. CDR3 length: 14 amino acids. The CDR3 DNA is TGTGCCAGCAGTGACGACAGGGGCAGGCATGAGCAGTTCTTC. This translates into CASSDDRGRHEQFF.

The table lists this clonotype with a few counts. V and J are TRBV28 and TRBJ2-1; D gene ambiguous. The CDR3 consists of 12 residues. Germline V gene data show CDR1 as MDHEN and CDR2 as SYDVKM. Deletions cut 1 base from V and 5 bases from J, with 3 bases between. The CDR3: CASSLFHNEQFF. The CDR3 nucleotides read TGTGCCAGCAGTTTATTCCACAATGAGCAGTTCTTC.

The CDR3 spells CASSEGQIANTGELFF. The CDR3 coding sequence is TGTGCCAGCAGCGAAGGACAGATCGCGAACACCGGGGAGCTGTTTTTT. V gene TRBV28 combines with J gene TRBJ2-2; D might be TRBD1 (6 bases). Germline V CDR1 and CDR2: MDHEN, SYDVKM. The CDR3 sequence is 16 residues long. The V and J ends lost 6 bases and 0 bases respectively, with 14 bases between them.

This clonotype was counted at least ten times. CDR3 protein: CSVVSGPWTGGPYNEQFF. The CDR3 DNA sequence: TGCAGCGTTGTTTCGGGACCGTGGACCGGAGGGCCTTACAATGAGCAGTTCTTC. This chain joins TRBV29-1 and TRBJ2-1, with TRBD2 as a possible D gene (6 bases). CDR1 SQVTM and CDR2 ANQGSEA come from the germline V gene. Trimming removed 4 bases from V and 4 bases from J, with 26 bases in between. This CDR3 region has 18 residues.

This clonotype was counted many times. CDR3 DNA sequence: TGTGCCAGCAGCCTCCGGACTAGCGGGAGGGCCCTAGGGGAGACCCAGTACTTC. Its translation is CASSLRTSGRALGETQYF. V gene TRBV7-7 combines with J gene TRBJ2-5, with TRBD2 matching 15 bases. In germline, CDR1 is SSHAT, CDR2 FNYEAQ (reference sequence). This CDR3 is 18 amino acids long. Trimming took 5 bases from V and 5 from J; bases not matched to a gene: 12.

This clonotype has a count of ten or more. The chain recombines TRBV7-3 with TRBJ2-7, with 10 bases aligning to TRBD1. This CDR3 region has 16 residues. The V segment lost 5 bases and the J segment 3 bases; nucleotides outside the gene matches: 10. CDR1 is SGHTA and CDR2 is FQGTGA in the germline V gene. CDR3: CASSVSRDRGDYEQYF. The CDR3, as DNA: TGTGCCAGCAGCGTAAGCCGGGACAGGGGCGACTACGAGCAGTACTTC.

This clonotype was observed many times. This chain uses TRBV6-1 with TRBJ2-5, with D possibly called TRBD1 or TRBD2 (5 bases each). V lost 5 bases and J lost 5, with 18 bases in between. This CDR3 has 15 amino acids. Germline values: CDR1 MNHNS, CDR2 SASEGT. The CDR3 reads CASSPSWGPGETQYF. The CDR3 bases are TGTGCCAGCAGTCCTTCATGGGGACCCGGGGAGACCCAGTACTTC.

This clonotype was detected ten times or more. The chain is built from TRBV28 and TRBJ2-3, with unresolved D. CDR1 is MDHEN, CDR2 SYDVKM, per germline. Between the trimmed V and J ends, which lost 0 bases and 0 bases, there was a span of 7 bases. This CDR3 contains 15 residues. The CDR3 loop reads CASSLWGSSTDTQYF. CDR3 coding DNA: TGTGCCAGCAGTTTATGGGGTTCTAGCACAGATACGCAGTATTTT.

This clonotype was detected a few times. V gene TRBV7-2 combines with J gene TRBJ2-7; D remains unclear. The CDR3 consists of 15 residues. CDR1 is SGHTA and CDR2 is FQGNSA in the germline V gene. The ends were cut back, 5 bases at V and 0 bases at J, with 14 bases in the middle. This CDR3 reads CASSIDTDLSYEQYF. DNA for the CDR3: TGTGCCAGCAGCATAGACACGGACCTCTCCTACGAGCAGTACTTC.

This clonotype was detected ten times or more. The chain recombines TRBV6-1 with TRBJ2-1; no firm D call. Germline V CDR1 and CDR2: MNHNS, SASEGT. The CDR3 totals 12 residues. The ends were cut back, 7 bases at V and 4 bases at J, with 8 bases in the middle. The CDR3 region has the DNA TGTGCCAGCACTCTCCCTTACAATGAGCAGTTCTTC. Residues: CASTLPYNEQFF.

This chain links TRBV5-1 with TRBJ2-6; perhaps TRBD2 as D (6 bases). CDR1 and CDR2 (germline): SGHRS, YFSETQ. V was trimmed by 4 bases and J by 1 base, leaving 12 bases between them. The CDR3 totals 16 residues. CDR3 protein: CASSLEGPSGANVLTF. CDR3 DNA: TGCGCCAGCAGCCTGGAGGGCCCTTCTGGGGCCAACGTCCTGACTTTC.

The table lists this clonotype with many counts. This chain's CDR3 is CASSPWGYEQYF. The CDR3 DNA follows: TGTGCCAGCAGCCCATGGGGCTACGAGCAGTACTTC. The V gene is TRBV11-2, the J gene TRBJ2-7; D unclear. The CDR3 contains 12 residues. From germline, CDR1 is SGHAT and CDR2 FQNNGV. V was clipped by 5 bases and J by 3 bases, with 8 bases between them.

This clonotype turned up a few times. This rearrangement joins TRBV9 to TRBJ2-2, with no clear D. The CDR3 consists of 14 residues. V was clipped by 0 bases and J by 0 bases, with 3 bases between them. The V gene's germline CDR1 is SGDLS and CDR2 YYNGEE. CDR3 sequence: CASSVVSNTGELFF. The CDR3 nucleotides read TGTGCCAGCAGCGTAGTATCGAACACCGGGGAGCTGTTTTTT.

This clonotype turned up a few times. In DNA, the CDR3 is TGCAGTGCTAGTCTGGCACCCAATTCACCCCTCCACTTT. Translating gives CSASLAPNSPLHF. This rearrangement joins TRBV20-1 to TRBJ1-6; the D is unclear. This CDR3 spans 13 amino acids. The germline V and J ends were trimmed by 3 bases and 7 bases, with 10 bases remaining between them. Germline values: CDR1 DFQATT, CDR2 SNEGSKA (reference sequence).

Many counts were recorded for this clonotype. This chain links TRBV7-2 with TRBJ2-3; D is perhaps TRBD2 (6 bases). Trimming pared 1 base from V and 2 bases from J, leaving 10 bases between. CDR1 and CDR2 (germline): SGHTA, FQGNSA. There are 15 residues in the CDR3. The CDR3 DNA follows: TGTGCCAGCAGCTTAGTGGTAGCGGCCACAGATACGCAGTATTTT. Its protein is CASSLVVAATDTQYF.